This T cell receptor beta chain was recorded in a study of blood T cell repertoires in COVID-19. Study-wide background: Both acute and convalescent COVID-19 samples were obtained from the United States, Italy and Spain.

Enrolled through a virtual design, the participants were between roughly 18 and 90 years of age and came from 24 US areas. TCRdb keeps only in-frame clones here, not all; method: immunoSEQ multiplex PCR. The table has more than 150,000 clones, 82% seen once; the top ten hold approximately 10%. Germline V gene data show CDR1 as SEHNR and CDR2 as FQNEAQ (reference sequence). V shed 4 bases and J 10 bases; nucleotides not matched to a gene: 10. The CDR3 is 16 amino acids. This clone was observed a single time. The J gene is TRBJ2-1, the V gene TRBV7-9; 13 nucleotides line up with TRBD2. The source material was PBMCs or T cells enriched from blood (not recorded which). This TCR was recovered from a man aged 40-49 years who had recovered from COVID-19. The DNA of the CDR3 is TGTGCCAGCAGCTCCCAACTAGCGGGAGGGCCCGGGGAGCAGTTCTTC. It translates to CASSSQLAGGPGEQFF.